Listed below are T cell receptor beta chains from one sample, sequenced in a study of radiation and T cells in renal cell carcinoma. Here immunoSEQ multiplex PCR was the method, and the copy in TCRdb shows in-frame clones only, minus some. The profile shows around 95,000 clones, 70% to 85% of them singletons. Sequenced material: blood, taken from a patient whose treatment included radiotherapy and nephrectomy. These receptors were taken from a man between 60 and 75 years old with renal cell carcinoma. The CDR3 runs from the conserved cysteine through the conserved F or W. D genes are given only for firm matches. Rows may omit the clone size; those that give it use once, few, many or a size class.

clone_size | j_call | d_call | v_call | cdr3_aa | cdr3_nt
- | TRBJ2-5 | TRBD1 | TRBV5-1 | CASSFGIGQGAQTQYF | TGCGCCAGCAGCTTCGGGATCGGACAGGGGGCTCAGACCCAGTACTTC
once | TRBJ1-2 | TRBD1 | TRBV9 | CASSVADRANGYTF | TGTGCCAGCAGCGTAGCGGACAGGGCTAATGGCTACACCTTC
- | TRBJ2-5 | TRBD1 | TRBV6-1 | CASSWDRGVETQYF | TGTGCCAGCAGCTGGGACAGGGGTGTGGAGACCCAGTACTTC
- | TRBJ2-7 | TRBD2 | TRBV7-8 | CASSLYGTSLTHEQYF | TGTGCCAGCAGCTTATATGGGACTAGCTTAACCCACGAGCAGTACTTC
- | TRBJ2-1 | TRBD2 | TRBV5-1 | CASSPGGGRGYNEQFF | TGCGCCAGCAGCCCAGGAGGCGGGAGAGGGTACAATGAGCAGTTCTTC
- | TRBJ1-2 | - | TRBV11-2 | CASSLASNYGYTF | TGTGCCAGCAGCTTAGCATCTAACTATGGCTACACCTTC
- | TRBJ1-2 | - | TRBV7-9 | CASSLLDSAGYTF | TGTGCCAGCAGCCTCCTGGACAGCGCCGGCTACACCTTC
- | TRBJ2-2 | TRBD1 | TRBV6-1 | CASSDDRGRTGELFF | TGTGCCAGCAGTGACGACAGGGGGCGCACCGGGGAGCTGTTTTTT
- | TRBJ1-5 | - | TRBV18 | CASSPRGANQPQHF | TGTGCCAGCTCACCACGGGGGGCGAATCAGCCCCAGCATTTT
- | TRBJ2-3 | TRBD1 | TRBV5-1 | CASTTGLGDTQYF | TGCGCCAGTACGACAGGGTTAGGTGATACGCAGTATTTT
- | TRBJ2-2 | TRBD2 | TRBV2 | CASSNTPPVRAGGLGGELFF | TGTGCCAGCAGCAACACACCTCCGGTGCGAGCGGGAGGGCTAGGCGGGGAGCTGTTTTTT
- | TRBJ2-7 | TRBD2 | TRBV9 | CASSALGGGEQYF | TGTGCCAGCAGCGCCCTCGGGGGGGGTGAGCAGTACTTC
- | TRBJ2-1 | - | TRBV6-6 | CASSYRGEGNNEQFF | TGTGCCAGCAGTTACAGGGGGGAGGGTAATAATGAGCAGTTCTTC
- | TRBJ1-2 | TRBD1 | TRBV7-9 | CASSLARDSPNYGYTF | TGTGCCAGCAGCTTAGCCCGGGACAGTCCGAACTATGGCTACACCTTC
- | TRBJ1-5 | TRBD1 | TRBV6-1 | CASSAGQGNQPQHF | TGTGCCAGCAGCGCCGGACAGGGCAATCAGCCCCAGCATTTT
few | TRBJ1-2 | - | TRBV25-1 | CASSGYYGYTF | TGTGCCAGCAGTGGTTATTATGGCTACACCTTC
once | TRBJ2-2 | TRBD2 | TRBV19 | CATTGTSVYTGELFF | TGTGCCACGACCGGGACTAGCGTATACACCGGGGAGCTGTTTTTT
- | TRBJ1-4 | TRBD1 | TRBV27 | CASSLGTGGAFEKLFF | TGTGCCAGCAGTTTAGGGACAGGGGGGGCCTTCGAAAAACTGTTTTTT
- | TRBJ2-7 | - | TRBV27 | CASSPSGYEQYF | TGTGCCAGCAGTCCCTCCGGGTACGAGCAGTACTTC
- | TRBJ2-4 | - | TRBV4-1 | CASSQGRNIQYF | TGCGCCAGCAGCCAAGGGAGGAACATTCAGTACTTC
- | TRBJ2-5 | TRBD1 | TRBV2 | CASTWTGRIETQYF | TGTGCCAGTACTTGGACAGGGCGGATTGAGACCCAGTACTTC
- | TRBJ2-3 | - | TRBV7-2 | CASSLSDTQYF | TGTGCCAGCAGCTTGAGCGATACGCAGTATTTT
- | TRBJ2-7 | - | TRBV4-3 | CASSLRTGRYEQYF | TGCGCCAGCAGCCTTAGAACAGGGCGGTACGAGCAGTACTTC
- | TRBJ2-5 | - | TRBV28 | CASRDTSPETQYF | TGTGCCAGCAGGGATACTAGCCCCGAGACCCAGTACTTC
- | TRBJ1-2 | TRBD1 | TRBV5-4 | CASSFAGQGNYGYTF | TGTGCCAGCAGCTTTGCTGGACAGGGGAACTATGGCTACACCTTC
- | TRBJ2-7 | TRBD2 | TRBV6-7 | CASSTNGTSVSYEQYF | TGTGCCAGCAGTACAAACGGGACTAGCGTCTCCTACGAGCAGTACTTC
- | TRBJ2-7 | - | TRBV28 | CASSIQGRYEQYF | TGTGCCAGCAGTATACAGGGCCGGTACGAGCAGTACTTC
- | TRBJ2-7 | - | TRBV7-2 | CASSLRLSGRLNPSYEQYF | TGTGCCAGCAGCCTTAGGTTATCGGGACGTCTAAACCCGTCCTACGAGCAGTACTTC
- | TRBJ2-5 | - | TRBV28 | CASSPLGLPTQYF | TGTGCCAGCAGCCCCTTGGGCCTACCAACCCAGTACTTC